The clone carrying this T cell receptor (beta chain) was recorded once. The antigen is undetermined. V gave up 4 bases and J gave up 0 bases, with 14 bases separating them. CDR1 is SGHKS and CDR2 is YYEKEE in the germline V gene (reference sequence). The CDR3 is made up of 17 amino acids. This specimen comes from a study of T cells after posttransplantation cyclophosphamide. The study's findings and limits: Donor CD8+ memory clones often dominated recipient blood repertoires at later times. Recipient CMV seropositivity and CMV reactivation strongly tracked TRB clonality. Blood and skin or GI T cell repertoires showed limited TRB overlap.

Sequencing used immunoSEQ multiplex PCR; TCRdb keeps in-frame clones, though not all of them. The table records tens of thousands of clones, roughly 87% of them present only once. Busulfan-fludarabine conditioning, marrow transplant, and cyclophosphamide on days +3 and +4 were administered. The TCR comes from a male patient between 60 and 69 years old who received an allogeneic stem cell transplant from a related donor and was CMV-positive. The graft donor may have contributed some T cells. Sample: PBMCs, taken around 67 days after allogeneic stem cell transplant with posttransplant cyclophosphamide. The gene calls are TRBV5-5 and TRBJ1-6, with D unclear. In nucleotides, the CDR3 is TGTGCCAGCAGCGCCAGTAAGACAAGCTCCTATAATTCACCCCTCCACTTT. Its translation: CASSASKTSSYNSPLHF.